This TCR beta chain was retrieved from a study of regulatory T cells in long-lasting Graves disease. General study points: Favored usage of TRBV28, TRBJ1-2 and TRBJ2-5 was recorded in persistent disease. Patients with persistent disease shared around 2,700 public clonotypes, outpacing the approximately 870 shared by new patients. Persistent Graves' disease cases displayed lower TCR diversity than newly diagnosed ones. Rather than thyroid tissue, only peripheral blood underwent study.

From germline, CDR1 is SQVTM and CDR2 ANQGSEA. The CDR3 has 16 residues. V dropped 3 bases and J dropped 11 bases, with 28 bases sitting between them. With iRepertoire HTBI primers and Arm-PCR of CDR3 regions, TCR beta libraries were built. TCRdb re-called the multiplex PCR reads with MiXCR, one entry per CDR3 protein. This sample has approximately 400,000 distinct CDR3 sequences; roughly 16% occur once, and the top ten carry roughly 20%. Concerning this clonotype itself: Its antigen remains unidentified. Possible read error: a much larger clone is one base away.

Time point indicated: newly diagnosed GD, antithyroid drugs for less than 3 months. The TCR library was prepared using RNA isolated from PBMCs. The rearrangement links TRBV29-1 to TRBJ2-5; D ambiguous. The material sequenced was peripheral blood mononuclear cells (PBMCs), taken at new diagnosis, from a patient treated with antithyroid drugs. This TCR derives from a female donor with Graves disease. The CDR3 DNA reads TGCAGCGTTGACGGGTTCGACGGCCATGGTAGTAATGAGCAGTACTTC. This codes for CSVDGFDGHGSNEQYF.